The TCR beta chain under discussion was sequenced for a study of shared clonotypes between healthy human individuals. CD45RO negativity and positive selection for CCR7 defined naive CD8 cells, a population that excluded terminally differentiated effector memory CD45RA+ cells. The germline V gene has CDR1 SGHRS and CDR2 YFSETQ. The CDR3 is 16 amino acids. J lost 7 bases, V lost 3 bases, and 8 bases had no gene match. TCRdb's copy holds only in-frame clones and misses some; the assay was immunoSEQ multiplex PCR. The sample lists approximately 2,000,000 clones; over 85% were seen once. This rearrangement joins TRBV5-1 to TRBJ2-1; TRBD2 matches at 12 bases. The TCR comes from a young man in good health. Some clones in this sample may be carry-over from other donors' samples. Sequencing was carried out using naive CD8+ T cells from PBMCs. This CDR3 is CASSSPLAGGPNEQFF. The CDR3 bases are TGCGCCAGCAGCTCCCCCCTAGCGGGAGGGCCGAATGAGCAGTTCTTC.